This T cell receptor (beta chain) was found in a study of cytomegalovirus exposure and HLA in healthy donors. Study context: Of the donors genotyped, several hundred in all, 75% to 85% fell in the Caucasian-associated ancestry cluster.

PCR primers comprised 60 Vbeta and 13 Jbeta primers. The repertoire was sequenced with immunoSEQ multiplex PCR; TCRdb's copy has only in-frame clones and lacks some. The sample lists about 120,000 clones, roughly 14% seen once, with 1.5% to 2% in the top ten. Nominal health characterized the donors when sampled, though unrecorded immune exposures were likely. CDR1 is SQVTM, CDR2 ANQGSEA, per germline. V lost 7 bases and J 4 bases, leaving 17 bases between the germline ends. The CDR3 has 13 residues. The origin of this receptor is a young woman in good health and CMV-seronegative. The chain uses TRBV29-1 and TRBJ2-7; the D gene is possibly TRBD1 (5 bases). Sequencing was done on a sample of PBMCs. The CDR3 DNA sequence: TGCAGCGGCGCCCAGGGTTTGGATTACGAGCAGTACTTC. Encoded protein: CSGAQGLDYEQYF.